Following are 6 T cell receptor beta chains from one sample sequenced in a study of OX40 agonist ivuxolimab in advanced cancers. Method: immunoSEQ multiplex PCR; TCRdb's copy keeps in-frame clones and lacks some. The sample shows over 30,000 clones, 65% to 85% of them seen only once. Sample: CD4+ or CD8+ T cells sorted from blood, taken in a trial of the OX40 agonist ivuxolimab. Source of these receptors: an adult with an advanced solid tumor such as melanoma, head and neck, liver or kidney cancer.

This sequence joins TRBV6-1 and TRBJ2-1; 11 bases align to TRBD1. The germline V gene has CDR1 MNHNS and CDR2 SASEGT. The length of the CDR3 is 14 residues. V was pared by 10 bases and J by 7 bases, with 9 bases of the junction left unmatched. The CDR3, as DNA: TGTGCCATAGGGACAGGGGGTTTTATAAATGAGCAGTTCTTC. Its protein is CAIGTGGFINEQFF.

This clone was counted between two and nine times. The chain joins TRBV6-4 to TRBJ2-4; 13 bases are a match to TRBD2. The CDR3 contains 18 residues. The J segment lost 6 bases and the V segment lost 7 bases, leaving 15 bases of the junction unmatched. CDR1 is MRHNA, CDR2 SNTAGT, per germline. For the CDR3, the DNA is TGTGCCAGCACAAGAGGCCAAGTACTAGCGGGGGGGGGAAACATTCAGTACTTC. Amino acid sequence: CASTRGQVLAGGGNIQYF.

The chain recombines TRBV18 with TRBJ2-3, with 9 nucleotides matching TRBD2. With V trimmed by 6 bases and J by 2 bases, 12 bases remained unmatched. Germline V CDR1 and CDR2: KGHSH, LQKENI. The CDR3 extends over 17 amino acids. CDR3 sequence: CASSKGPSGGSTDTQYF. In nucleotides, the CDR3 is TGTGCCAGCTCGAAAGGCCCGAGCGGGGGGTCCACAGATACGCAGTATTTT.

J is TRBJ1-3 and V is TRBV7-9; D is unresolved. CDR1 and CDR2 from the germline V gene are SEHNR and FQNEAQ (reference sequence). With 5 bases removed from V and 4 bases from J, the gap between germline ends came to 9 bases. CDR3 length equals 13 residues. CDR3 coding DNA: TGTGCCAGCAGCCATAGTGCCGGAAACACCATATATTTT. Translated: CASSHSAGNTIYF.

CDR3 loop: CASTRGGNTEAFF. CDR3 in DNA: TGTGCCAGCACTCGGGGGGGTAACACTGAAGCTTTCTTT. The chain employs TRBV2 and TRBJ1-1; a possible D gene is TRBD1 (5 bases). Trimming stripped 7 bases from V and 2 bases from J, with 11 bases between. The germline gives CDR1 SNHLY, CDR2 FYNNEI. The CDR3 is made up of 13 amino acids.

The J gene is TRBJ2-7, the V gene TRBV7-9, with 8 bases fitting TRBD1. The trim removed 5 bases at V and 4 bases at J, leaving 10 bases unmatched. CDR1 and CDR2 (germline): SEHNR, FQNEAQ (reference sequence). The CDR3 has 15 amino acids. The CDR3 DNA reads TGTGCCAGCAGCGGCCGGACAGGGCCCTCGTACGAGCAGTACTTC. It specifies CASSGRTGPSYEQYF.